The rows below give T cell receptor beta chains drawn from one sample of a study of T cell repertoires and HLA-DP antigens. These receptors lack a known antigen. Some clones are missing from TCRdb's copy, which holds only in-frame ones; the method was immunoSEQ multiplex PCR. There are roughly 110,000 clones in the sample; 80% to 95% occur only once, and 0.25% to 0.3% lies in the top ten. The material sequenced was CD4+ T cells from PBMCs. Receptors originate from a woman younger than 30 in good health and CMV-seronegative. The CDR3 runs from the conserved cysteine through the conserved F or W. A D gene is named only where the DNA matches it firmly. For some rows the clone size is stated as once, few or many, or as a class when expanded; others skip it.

TGTGCCAGCAGTTCCGCGACAGGGTTCAATCAGCCCCAGCATTTT	CASSSATGFNQPQHF	TRBV28	TRBJ1-5	NA	TRBD1
TGTGCCAGTAGTTCCACCGGGACAGCCAACTATGGCTACACCTTC	CASSSTGTANYGYTF	TRBV19	TRBJ1-2	NA	TRBD1
TGTGCCAGTAGTATCCTACGAGGGTCCCTCTATGGCTACACCTTC	CASSILRGSLYGYTF	TRBV19	TRBJ1-2	NA	NA
TGTGCCAGCAGTTATCGACAGGGCACAGATACGCAGTATTTT	CASSYRQGTDTQYF	TRBV6-5	TRBJ2-3	NA	NA
TGTGCCAGCAGTATAAGTGGGGGACCGAGGACAGATACGCAGTATTTT	CASSISGGPRTDTQYF	TRBV28	TRBJ2-3	NA	NA
TGTGCCAGCAGCTACAGTACGGCACCCCTCCACTTT	CASSYSTAPLHF	TRBV7-8	TRBJ1-6	NA	NA
TGCGCCAGCAGCTTCCGCAGGGGGCAAGAGACCCAGTACTTC	CASSFRRGQETQYF	TRBV5-1	TRBJ2-5	NA	TRBD1
TGTGCCAGCAGCCACAGGGGGCGGGGGAACATTCAGTACTTC	CASSHRGRGNIQYF	TRBV7-8	TRBJ2-4	once	TRBD1
TGTGCCAGCAGCCAAGCCGGGACACGGAGGTCTGGGGCCAACGTCCTGACTTTC	CASSQAGTRRSGANVLTF	TRBV4-2	TRBJ2-6	NA	NA
TGTGCCAGCGCTCGCGTCAGGGGAGTAAATGAAAAACTGTTTTTT	CASARVRGVNEKLFF	TRBV2	TRBJ1-4	NA	NA
TGTGCCAGCAGTTCCTATTCGTCTTTTCAAGAGACCCAGTACTTC	CASSSYSSFQETQYF	TRBV6-5	TRBJ2-5	NA	NA
TGTGCCAGCCAAAGCCCTGGAAACACCATATATTTT	CASQSPGNTIYF	TRBV25-1	TRBJ1-3	NA	NA
TGTGCCAGCATGGGACAGGTCCCTGGCTACACCTTC	CASMGQVPGYTF	TRBV9	TRBJ1-2	NA	TRBD1
TGTGCCAGCAGTTACTCCGGGCCAGGGGAGTACGGTGGCTACACCTTC	CASSYSGPGEYGGYTF	TRBV6-5	TRBJ1-2	few	NA